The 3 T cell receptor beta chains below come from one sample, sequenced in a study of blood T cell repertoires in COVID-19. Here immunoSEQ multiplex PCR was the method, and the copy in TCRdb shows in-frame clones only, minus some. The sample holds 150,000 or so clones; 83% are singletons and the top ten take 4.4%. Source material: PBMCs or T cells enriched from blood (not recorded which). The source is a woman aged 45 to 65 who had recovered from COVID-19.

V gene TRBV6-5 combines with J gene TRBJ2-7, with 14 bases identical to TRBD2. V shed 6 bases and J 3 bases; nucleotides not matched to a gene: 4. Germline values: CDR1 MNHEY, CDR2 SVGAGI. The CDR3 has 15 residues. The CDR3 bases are TGTGCCAGCAGGGGACTAGCGGGAGACTTCTACGAGCAGTACGTC. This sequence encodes CASRGLAGDFYEQYV.

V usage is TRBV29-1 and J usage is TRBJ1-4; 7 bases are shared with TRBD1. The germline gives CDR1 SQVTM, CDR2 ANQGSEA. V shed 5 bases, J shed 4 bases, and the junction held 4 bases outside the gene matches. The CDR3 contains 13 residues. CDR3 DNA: TGCAGCGTTCACAGGGGAGATAATGAAAAACTGTTTTTT. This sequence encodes CSVHRGDNEKLFF.

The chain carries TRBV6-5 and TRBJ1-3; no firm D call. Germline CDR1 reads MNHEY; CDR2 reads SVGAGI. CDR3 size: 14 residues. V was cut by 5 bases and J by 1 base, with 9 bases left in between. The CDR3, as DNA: TGTGCCAGCAGTATACAGAGTTCTGGAAACACCATATATTTT. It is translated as CASSIQSSGNTIYF.